This TCR beta chain was documented in a study of regulatory T cells in long-lasting Graves disease. Whole-study results and caveats: Accuracy was possibly reduced by small sample size. What was studied was peripheral blood only, and not thyroid tissue.

Library construction for TCR beta used iRepertoire HTBI primers and Arm-PCR of CDR3 regions. TCRdb passed the multiplex PCR reads through MiXCR, listing each CDR3 protein once. The sample comprises approximately 400,000 distinct CDR3 sequences, roughly 20% of which are singletons, and less than 25% rests with the top ten. This CDR3 is 14 amino acids long. Germline assignment: CDR1 LGHNT and CDR2 FRNRAP. V lost 6 bases, J lost 0 bases, and 9 bases lay in between. This clonotype was observed many times. Its antigen remains unknown. Time point given: persistent/refractory GD, antithyroid drugs over 5 years with positive TRAb. Extracted RNA from PBMCs served as the source of the TCR library. Graves' disease diagnosis was established per American Thyroid Association guidelines. The patients were enrolled through endocrinology in Xi'an, China.

The sequences come from peripheral blood mononuclear cells (PBMCs), collected when the disease was refractory, from a patient treated with antithyroid drugs. The chain has TRBV12-5 and TRBJ1-5; D is undetermined. The receptor's source is a female donor with Graves disease. The CDR3 sequence is CASGLPYSNQPQHF. The CDR3 DNA reads TGTGCTAGTGGCCTCCCATATAGCAATCAGCCCCAGCATTTT. Combining the CDR3 with reference TRBV12-5 and TRBJ1-5 gives the whole variable domain DARVTQTPRHKVTEMGQEVTMRCQPILGHNTVFWYRQTMMQGLELLAYFRNRAPLDDSGMPKDRFSAEMPDATLATLKIQPSEPRDSAVYFCASGLPYSNQPQHFGDGTRLSIL.